Presented here are 5 T cell receptor beta chains from one specimen sequenced in a study of cytomegalovirus exposure and HLA in healthy donors. Primers: 60 Vbeta forward and 13 Jbeta reverse. Profiling relied on immunoSEQ multiplex PCR, and the TCRdb table lists in-frame clones only, not all of them. The table lists 210,000 or so clones, approximately 85% of them singletons. Source material: PBMCs. Receptors originate from a girl aged 2-15 years in good health and CMV-seronegative.

The chain carries TRBV7-6 and TRBJ2-5, with D tentatively TRBD2 (5 bases). Trimming removed 2 bases from V and 4 bases from J, with 11 bases in between. The CDR3 has 14 residues. Germline CDR1 and CDR2: SGHVS and FNYEAQ. CDR3 sequence (DNA): TGTGCCAGCAGCTTACGCGCTAGCCCAGAGACCCAGTACTTC. Its protein is CASSLRASPETQYF.

The sample holds one count of this clone. V is TRBV7-8 and J is TRBJ2-7; 9 nucleotides align to TRBD2. Losses at the gene ends were 0 bases for V and 0 bases for J; bases not matched to a gene: 3. The CDR3 has 16 residues. Germline V gene data show CDR1 as SGHVS and CDR2 as FQNEAQ. CDR3 in DNA: TGTGCCAGCAGCTTAGCCCTAGCGGGAATCTCCTACGAGCAGTACTTC. This codes for CASSLALAGISYEQYF. Using reference TRBV7-8 and TRBJ2-7 for the parts outside the CDR3, the full variable domain is GAGVSQSPRYKVAKRGQDVALRCDPISGHVSLFWYQQALGQGPEFLTYFQNEAQLDKSGLPSDRFFAERPEGSVSTLKIQRTQQEDSAVYLCASSLALAGISYEQYFGPGTRLTVT.

Turning to this clone: Distinct nucleotide sequences in the sample also encode this CDR3. V usage is TRBV6-1 and J usage is TRBJ2-3, with D perhaps matching TRBD2 (6 bases). Trimming took off 6 bases at V and 5 bases at J, with 15 bases between the two ends. This CDR3 region has 14 residues. Germline V CDR1 and CDR2: MNHNS, SASEGT. CDR3 DNA: TGTGCCAGCAGGCGGGATTCCCTCCGAGATACGCAGTATTTT. Its translation is CASRRDSLRDTQYF.

The chain is built from TRBV7-8 and TRBJ1-3; D ambiguous. Trimming cost V 5 bases and J 2 bases, with 10 bases left between them. The CDR3 is made up of 14 amino acids. In germline, CDR1 is SGHVS, CDR2 FQNEAQ. DNA for the CDR3: TGTGCCAGCAGCACTACAAGTCCTGGAAACACCATATATTTT. This sequence encodes CASSTTSPGNTIYF.

This sequence joins TRBV6-1 and TRBJ2-5, with a possible D match to TRBD1 (5 bases). V dropped 5 bases and J dropped 3 bases, with 10 bases sitting between them. The germline gives CDR1 MNHNS, CDR2 SASEGT. CDR3 length: 13 residues. CDR3 DNA: TGTGCCAGCAGTTCGACAGTTAAAGAGACCCAGTACTTC. Residues: CASSSTVKETQYF.